The 8 T cell receptor beta chains listed next were all sequenced from one sample in a study of cytomegalovirus exposure and HLA in healthy donors. The PCR ran on 60 Vbeta and 13 Jbeta primers. TCRdb's copy holds only in-frame clones and misses some; the assay was immunoSEQ multiplex PCR. The sample includes 150,000 to 250,000 clones. The sequenced material came from PBMCs. Receptor source: a boy between 5 and 17 years old in good health and CMV-seronegative.

The chain carries TRBV7-9 and TRBJ2-7, with 9 bases aligning to TRBD1. Germline lookup yields CDR1 SEHNR and CDR2 FQNEAQ (reference sequence). The CDR3 runs 14 residues. The J segment lost 5 bases and the V segment lost 5 bases, leaving 7 bases of the junction unmatched. The CDR3 region has the DNA TGTGCCAGCAGCGACACCGGGACAGGGAACGAGCAGTACTTC. It encodes CASSDTGTGNEQYF.

The V call is TRBV7-9, the J call TRBJ2-7; a weak D match, TRBD1 (6 bases). The CDR3 spans 14 residues. Germline-derived CDR1 and CDR2 are SEHNR and FQNEAQ (reference sequence). The V end was cut by 6 bases, the J end by 0 bases, with 12 bases between. Here the CDR3 reads CASSLTGSSYEQYF. DNA of the CDR3: TGTGCCAGCAGTTTGACAGGATCCTCCTACGAGCAGTACTTC.

The chain has TRBV25-1 and TRBJ2-3; 11 positions agree with TRBD2. This CDR3 region has 18 residues. CDR1 and CDR2 (germline): MGHDK, SYGVNS. The trim removed 1 base at V and 4 bases at J, leaving 10 bases unmatched. The CDR3 nucleotides read TGTGCCAGCAGTGAATTCACGACTAGCGGGGTACGACCAGATACGCAGTATTTT. Translated, it gives CASSEFTTSGVRPDTQYF. Using reference TRBV25-1 and TRBJ2-3 for the parts outside the CDR3, the full variable domain is EADIYQTPRYLVIGTGKKITLECSQTMGHDKMYWYQQDPGMELHLIHYSYGVNSTEKGDLSSESTVSRIRTEHFPLTLESARPSHTSQYLCASSEFTTSGVRPDTQYFGPGTRLTVL.

The chain links TRBV12-2 to TRBJ1-2; the table's D call, TRBD1, has no DNA check behind it. TRBV12-2 constitutes a pseudogene. This CDR3 comprises 16 residues. The CDR3 region is CASRLSGVSGANGYTF. CDR3 DNA sequence: TGTGCAAGTCGCTTATCAGGTGTAAGTGGGGCAAATGGCTACACCTTC.

This sequence joins TRBV7-8 and TRBJ2-7, with a tentative D call TRBD1 (5 bases). Deletions cut 3 bases from V and 8 bases from J, with 11 bases between. Germline lookup yields CDR1 SGHVS and CDR2 FQNEAQ. The CDR3 loop spans 12 amino acids. CDR3 coding DNA: TGTGCCAGCAGCTTTCAGGGAATGCAGCAGTACTTC. Encoded protein: CASSFQGMQQYF.

The V and J genes are TRBV30 and TRBJ1-4, with D possibly TRBD1 on 6 matching bases. This CDR3 spans 14 amino acids. Trimming removed 1 base from V and 8 bases from J, with 14 bases in between. From germline, CDR1 is GTSNPN and CDR2 SVGIG (reference sequence). CDR3 nucleotide sequence: TGTGCCTGGAGTGGTCGGGACACCTTAGAAAAACTGTTTTTT. The encoded protein is CAWSGRDTLEKLFF.

The chain couples TRBV7-9 to TRBJ2-1; the D gene is possibly TRBD2 (6 bases). CDR3 length: 13 residues. V dropped 1 base and J dropped 13 bases, with 14 bases sitting between them. Looked up from germline, CDR1 is SEHNR and CDR2 is FQNEAQ (reference sequence). As DNA, the CDR3 is TGTGCCAGCAGCTTAGGGACTACGATCGAACAGTTCTTC. It translates to CASSLGTTIEQFF.

The V and J genes are TRBV7-8 and TRBJ1-1; no clear D gene. CDR1 SGHVS and CDR2 FQNEAQ come from the germline V gene. Between the trimmed V and J ends, which lost 5 bases and 1 base, there was a span of 2 bases. This CDR3 has 11 amino acids. The CDR3 loop is CASSQNTEAFF. Here the CDR3 DNA reads TGTGCCAGCAGCCAGAACACTGAAGCTTTCTTT.